The 21 T cell receptor beta chains in this list originate from one sample, sequenced in a study of monozygotic twins with inflammatory bowel disease. TCRdb reanalyzed the 5' RACE reads and collapses them to one entry per CDR3 protein, without DNA. The repertoire table contains approximately 420,000 distinct CDR3 sequences. Sample: blood. These receptors were collected from a human donor with ulcerative colitis or Crohn's disease, or a healthy co-twin of an affected twin (not recorded which).

The chain combines TRBV20-1 with TRBJ1-2; TCRdb picks TRBD1, but there is no DNA to check that call. Per the germline V gene, CDR1 is DFQATT and CDR2 is SNEGSKA (reference sequence). The CDR3 extends over 13 amino acids. The CDR3 protein is CSARDRDRHGYTF.

The rearrangement links TRBV3-1 to TRBJ2-4; TCRdb lists TRBD2, though no DNA is available to test this call. Germline CDR1 reads LGHDT; CDR2 reads YNNKEL (reference sequence). This CDR3 spans 15 amino acids. The CDR3 region is CASSQASGLVDIQYF. Variable domain in full (rest from reference TRBV3-1 and TRBJ2-4): DTAVSQTPKYLVTQMGNDKSIKCEQNLGHDTMYWYKQDSKKFLKIMFSYNNKELIINETVPNRFSPKSPDKAHLNLHINSLELGDSAVYFCASSQASGLVDIQYFGAGTRLSVL.

This chain joins TRBV5-1 and TRBJ2-1; TCRdb's D gene call, TRBD2, goes unchecked for lack of DNA. This CDR3 is built from 15 residues. The germline V gene has CDR1 SGHRS and CDR2 YFSETQ. Here the CDR3 reads CASSLSGGIANEQFF. Drawing the rest from reference TRBV5-1 and TRBJ2-1, the complete variable domain is KAGVTQTPRYLIKTRGQQVTLSCSPISGHRSVSWYQQTPGQGLQFLFEYFSETQRNKGNFPGRFSGRQFSNSRSEMNVSTLELGDSALYLCASSLSGGIANEQFFGPGTRLTVL.

The chain recombines TRBV6-1 with TRBJ2-7; the TRBD1 assignment by TCRdb is unverifiable without DNA. The V gene's germline CDR1 is MNHNS and CDR2 SASEGT. This CDR3 has 13 residues. The CDR3 sequence is CASSGTGRHEQYF.

V is TRBV11-3 and J is TRBJ2-7; there is no DNA to check the TCRdb D call of TRBD1. CDR1 is SGHNT, CDR2 YENEEA, per germline. The CDR3 is 14 amino acids. This CDR3 reads CASSLVGVRDEQYF.

V is TRBV3-1 and J is TRBJ1-1; TCRdb's D call, TRBD1, is unchecked because there is no DNA. The length of the CDR3 is 14 residues. Germline values: CDR1 LGHDT, CDR2 YNNKEL (reference sequence). CDR3 sequence: CASSHRGLRTEAFF.

The chain uses TRBV7-2 and TRBJ2-2; with no DNA, the TCRdb D assignment of TRBD1 cannot be verified. The CDR3 contains 16 residues. CDR1 is SGHTA, CDR2 FQGNSA, per germline. The CDR3 spells CASSLNGGASAGELFF.

The CDR3 is CASSFRAGSETQYF. The J gene is TRBJ2-5, the V gene TRBV11-2; there is no DNA to check the TCRdb D call of TRBD2. This CDR3 is built from 14 residues. Germline V CDR1 and CDR2: SGHAT, FQNNGV. The full variable domain, with the rest looked up from reference TRBV11-2 and TRBJ2-5, is EAGVAQSPRYKIIEKRQSVAFWCNPISGHATLYWYQQILGQGPKLLIQFQNNGVVDDSQLPKDRFSAERLKGVDSTLKIQPAKLEDSAVYLCASSFRAGSETQYFGPGTRLLVL.

The genes are TRBV7-3 and TRBJ1-1. Germline V gives CDR1 SGHTA, CDR2 FQGTGA. The CDR3 loop spans 13 amino acids. CDR3 region: CASSLMMDSEAFF.

The V and J genes are TRBV20-1 and TRBJ1-5; the TCRdb call, TRBD1, lacks DNA for checking. Germline CDR1 DFQATT, CDR2 SNEGSKA (reference sequence). The CDR3 loop spans 13 amino acids. The CDR3 reads CSAATGVNQPQHF.

The CDR3 region is CASSLEADLTYEQYF. V is TRBV7-2 and J is TRBJ2-7. There are 15 residues in the CDR3. Germline CDR1 reads SGHTA; CDR2 reads FQGNSA.

CDR3 loop: CASSAQGRHQPQHF. This sequence joins TRBV19 and TRBJ1-5; TCRdb lists TRBD1, though no DNA is available to test this call. Per germline, CDR1 LNHDA and CDR2 SQIVND (reference sequence). The length of the CDR3 is 14 residues.

The chain combines TRBV20-1 with TRBJ1-1; TCRdb gives TRBD1 as the D gene, but with no DNA this cannot be confirmed. There are 13 residues in the CDR3. Germline V gene lookup returns CDR1 DFQATT and CDR2 SNEGSKA (reference sequence). This chain's CDR3 is CSAPNPSGMGAFF.

The CDR3 sequence is CASNSGLGQLAGELFF. J is TRBJ2-2 and V is TRBV4-1; TCRdb's D call of TRBD1 is untestable without DNA. CDR3 length: 16 residues. Germline loops: CDR1 MGHRA, CDR2 YSYEKL.

V is TRBV4-3 and J is TRBJ2-1; the D call of TRBD2 rests on TCRdb alone, since no DNA is present to check it. CDR1 LGHNA and CDR2 YSLEER come from the germline V gene. The CDR3 loop spans 16 amino acids. The CDR3 sequence is CASSPPGASGITEQFF.

The chain combines TRBV5-1 with TRBJ2-2; the TCRdb call, TRBD2, lacks DNA for checking. Germline assignment: CDR1 SGHRS and CDR2 YFSETQ. This CDR3 comprises 14 residues. The CDR3 protein is CASGLLADTGELFF. Together with reference TRBV5-1 and TRBJ2-2, the CDR3 gives the full variable domain: KAGVTQTPRYLIKTRGQQVTLSCSPISGHRSVSWYQQTPGQGLQFLFEYFSETQRNKGNFPGRFSGRQFSNSRSEMNVSTLELGDSALYLCASGLLADTGELFFGEGSRLTVL.

The chain employs TRBV11-3 and TRBJ1-1; TCRdb lists TRBD1, though no DNA is available to test this call. There are 14 residues in the CDR3. Germline values: CDR1 SGHNT, CDR2 YENEEA. This CDR3 is CASSSGQDHTEAFF.

V is TRBV14 and J is TRBJ2-3. The CDR3 has 14 amino acids. Germline V gives CDR1 SGHDN, CDR2 FVKESK. CDR3 sequence: CASSQGFATDTQYF.

The rearrangement uses TRBV5-1 and TRBJ1-4; TCRdb names TRBD1, which stays unverified in the absence of DNA. CDR3 length: 15 amino acids. The germline CDR1 and CDR2 sequences are SGHRS and YFSETQ. CDR3 sequence reads: CASSLGQTTNEKLFF.

This rearrangement joins TRBV29-1 to TRBJ2-7; the D gene TCRdb calls, TRBD1, cannot be checked with no DNA. Germline V gene lookup returns CDR1 SQVTM and CDR2 ANQGSEA. The CDR3 is 13 amino acids. Here the CDR3 reads CSVEGQGANEQYF.

The chain recombines TRBV6-1 with TRBJ1-5; TCRdb indicates TRBD1, and absent DNA this call remains unverified. This CDR3 spans 17 amino acids. Germline lookup yields CDR1 MNHNS and CDR2 SASEGT. CDR3 amino acids: CASSEPSRQGANQPQHF.